This entry describes one T cell receptor beta chain. The table came from immunoSEQ multiplex PCR; TCRdb's copy has only in-frame clones and leaves some out. The repertoire has roughly 100,000 clones, almost 95% of them found once; the top ten carry around 0.84%. This specimen comes from a study of T cell changes during pregnancy in multiple sclerosis. Germline CDR1 MNHNY, CDR2 SVGAGI (reference sequence). This CDR3 comprises 15 residues. V was shortened by 0 bases and J by 5 bases, with 11 bases between the two germline ends. The chain employs TRBV6-6 and TRBJ1-3; D unclear. The clonotype was recovered from a female donor with multiple sclerosis, enrolled in a pregnancy study. The specimen was peripheral blood, collected after pregnancy. The CDR3 sequence is CASSYSNAGRNTIYF. The CDR3 bases are TGTGCCAGCAGTTACTCGAACGCAGGTAGAAACACCATATATTTT.